This T cell receptor (beta chain) is drawn from a study of cytomegalovirus exposure and HLA in healthy donors. This clone showed up just a few times. The V and J ends lost 2 bases and 6 bases, in that order; junction bases with no gene match: 6. The CDR3 runs to 15 residues. The germline V gene encodes CDR1 SGHDT and CDR2 YYEEEE. PCR used 60 Vbeta primers and 13 Jbeta primers. Clones were sequenced by immunoSEQ multiplex PCR, and TCRdb holds only the in-frame ones, with some missing. The sample shows about 80,000 clones, approximately 61% of them seen only once. Material: PBMCs. This chain uses TRBV5-6 with TRBJ2-3; TRBD1 agrees at 10 bases. This TCR was sampled from a woman in her forties or fifties in good health and CMV-seropositive. The CDR3 sequence is CASSFGTGVGDTQYF. CDR3 nucleotides: TGTGCCAGCAGCTTCGGGACAGGGGTAGGGGATACGCAGTATTTT.